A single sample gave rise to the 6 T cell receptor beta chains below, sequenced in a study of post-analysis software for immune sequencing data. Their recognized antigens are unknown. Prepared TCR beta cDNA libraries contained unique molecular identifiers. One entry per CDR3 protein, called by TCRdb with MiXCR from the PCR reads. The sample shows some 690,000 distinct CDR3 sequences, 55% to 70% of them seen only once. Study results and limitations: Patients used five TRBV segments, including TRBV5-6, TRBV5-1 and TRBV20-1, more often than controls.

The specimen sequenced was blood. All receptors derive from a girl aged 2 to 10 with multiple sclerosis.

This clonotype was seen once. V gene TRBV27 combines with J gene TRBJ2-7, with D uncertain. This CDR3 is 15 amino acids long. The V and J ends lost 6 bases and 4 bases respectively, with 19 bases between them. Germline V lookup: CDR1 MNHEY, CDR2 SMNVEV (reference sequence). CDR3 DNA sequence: TGTGCCAGCAGCCCACAAGTCCCGTCTCTTTACGAGCAGTACTTC. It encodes CASSPQVPSLYEQYF.

CDR3 protein: CASSLTVLVHSQQKSYGYTF. The DNA for the CDR3 is TGTGCCAGCAGCTTAACTGTGCTTGTGCACAGCCAGCAAAAGTCCTATGGCTACACCTTC. The V gene is TRBV11-1, the J gene TRBJ1-2; D ambiguous. Germline V lookup: CDR1 SGHAT, CDR2 FQDESV (reference sequence). V lost 2 bases to trimming and J lost 4 bases, with 29 bases between them. The CDR3 extends over 20 amino acids.

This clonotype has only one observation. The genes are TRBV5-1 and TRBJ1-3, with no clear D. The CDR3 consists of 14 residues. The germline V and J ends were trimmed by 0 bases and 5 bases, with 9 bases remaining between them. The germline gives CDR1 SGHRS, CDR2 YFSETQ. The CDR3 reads CASSLDGVRNTIYF. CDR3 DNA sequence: TGCGCCAGCAGCTTGGATGGGGTTAGAAACACCATATATTTT.

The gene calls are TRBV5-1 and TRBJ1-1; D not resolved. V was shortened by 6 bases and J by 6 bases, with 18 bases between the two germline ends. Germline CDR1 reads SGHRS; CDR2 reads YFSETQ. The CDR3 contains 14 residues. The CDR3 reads CASTLRGMGSEAFF. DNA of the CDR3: TGCGCCAGCACGTTGAGAGGGATGGGTTCTGAAGCTTTCTTT. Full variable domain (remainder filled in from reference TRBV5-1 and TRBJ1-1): KAGVTQTPRYLIKTRGQQVTLSCSPISGHRSVSWYQQTPGQGLQFLFEYFSETQRNKGNFPGRFSGRQFSNSRSEMNVSTLELGDSALYLCASTLRGMGSEAFFGQGTRLTVV.

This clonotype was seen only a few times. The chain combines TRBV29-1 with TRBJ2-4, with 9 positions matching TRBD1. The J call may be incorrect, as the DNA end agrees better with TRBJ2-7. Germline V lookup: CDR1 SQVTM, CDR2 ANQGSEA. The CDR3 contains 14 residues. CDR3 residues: CSAAVDRGSYEQYF. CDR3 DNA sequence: TGCAGCGCCGCTGTAGACAGGGGGAGCTACGAGCAGTACTTC.

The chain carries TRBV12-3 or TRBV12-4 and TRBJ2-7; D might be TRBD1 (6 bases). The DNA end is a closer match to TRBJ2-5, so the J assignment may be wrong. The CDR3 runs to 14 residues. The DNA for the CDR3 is TGTGCCAGCAGTTTAATGGCCAGGGGAGAGACCCAGTACTTC. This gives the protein CASSLMARGETQYF.